This TCR beta chain was sequenced for a study of blood T cell repertoires in COVID-19. The overall study: The United States, Italy and Spain supplied acute and convalescent COVID-19 samples. T cells, B-cell-depleted T cells, or PBMCs supplied cDNA or gDNA.

Authors' processing steps: For nucleated cells, counts were estimated from reference gene primer amplification. Assay used: immunoSEQ multiplex PCR; TCRdb lists only in-frame clones, some missing. The V and J calls and the clone size are those of that table, but D and trimming were determined from the DNA. The data hold about 190,000 clones, with 79% observed a single time. The CDR3 runs 13 residues. V lost 3 bases and J lost 6; bases outside the gene matches: 5. Per germline, CDR1 SGHRS and CDR2 YFSETQ. This chain links TRBV5-1 with TRBJ2-7; 8 nucleotides align to TRBD2. This TCR derives from a man between 60 and 70 years old with active or convalescent COVID-19. The source material was peripheral blood. CDR3 protein: CASSYGRASEQYF. Written as DNA, the CDR3 is TGCGCCAGCAGCTACGGGAGGGCCTCCGAGCAGTACTTC. Full variable domain (missing parts from reference TRBV5-1 and TRBJ2-7): KAGVTQTPRYLIKTRGQQVTLSCSPISGHRSVSWYQQTPGQGLQFLFEYFSETQRNKGNFPGRFSGRQFSNSRSEMNVSTLELGDSALYLCASSYGRASEQYFGPGTRLTVT.